The rows below give T cell receptor beta chains drawn from one sample of a study of PD-L1 blockade in urothelial cancer. The protocol was immunoSEQ multiplex PCR, while the TCRdb copy is restricted to in-frame clones and leaves out a portion. Among approximately 120,000 clones listed, about 82% were seen once. This specimen consisted of PBMCs, obtained around atezolizumab (anti-PD-L1) treatment. These TCRs come from a man aged 45 to 65 with urothelial cancer. CDR3s include the opening cysteine and the closing phenylalanine or tryptophan. A D gene is named only where the DNA matches it firmly. Some rows mark clone size as missing; the rest say once, few, many or name a class of expanded clone.

>TRBV11-2|.|.|TRBJ2-7
CASTPGSSSRYYEQYF
TGTGCCAGCACTCCAGGATCTTCCAGTCGCTACTACGAGCAGTACTTC
>TRBV2|.|few|TRBJ1-1
CASKGLGDMNTEAFF
TGTGCCAGCAAGGGTCTAGGGGACATGAACACTGAAGCTTTCTTT
>TRBV2|.|few|TRBJ2-3
CASSEGAETDTQYF
TGTGCCAGCAGTGAGGGGGCCGAGACGGATACGCAGTATTTT
>TRBV5-6|TRBD1|.|TRBJ2-1
CASSWDRHEQFF
TGTGCCAGCAGCTGGGACAGACATGAGCAGTTCTTC
>TRBV7-6|TRBD1|once|TRBJ2-7
CASSFSPGQGQYF
TGTGCCAGCAGCTTCTCTCCGGGACAGGGGCAGTACTTC
>TRBV5-6|.|.|TRBJ2-1
CASSLGLVKFF
TGTGCCAGCAGCTTGGGGCTAGTGAAATTCTTC
>TRBV19|TRBD1|.|TRBJ2-7
CASTAGQGTYEQYF
TGTGCCAGTACCGCGGGACAGGGGACCTACGAGCAGTACTTC
>TRBV7-9|.|.|TRBJ1-5
CASSPGGQGNQPQHF
TGTGCCAGCAGCCCAGGAGGGCAGGGCAATCAGCCCCAGCATTTT
>TRBV6-6|TRBD1|.|TRBJ2-7
CASSEDRATSYEQYF
TGTGCCAGCAGTGAGGACAGGGCGACCTCCTACGAGCAGTACTTC
>TRBV4-1|.|.|TRBJ1-5
CASSQDIVNQPQHF
TGCGCCAGCAGCCAAGATATTGTCAATCAGCCCCAGCATTTT
>TRBV15|TRBD1|.|TRBJ2-7
CATSTSLTGGNYEQYF
TGTGCCACCAGCACAAGCCTAACAGGGGGTAACTACGAGCAGTACTTC
>TRBV28|.|.|TRBJ2-7
CASNPVLRGEQYF
TGTGCCAGCAACCCGGTCCTTCGGGGCGAGCAGTACTTC
>TRBV4-2|.|.|TRBJ2-6
CASSQATQGAGANVLTF
TGTGCCAGCAGCCAAGCTACCCAAGGGGCTGGGGCCAACGTCCTGACTTTC
>TRBV19|TRBD2|.|TRBJ2-2
CASTRGGTGELFF
TGTGCCAGTACCCGGGGAGGGACCGGGGAGCTGTTTTTT
>TRBV7-9|.|.|TRBJ2-1
CASSPTGNRGSYNEQFF
TGTGCCAGCAGTCCTACAGGGAATCGAGGGTCCTACAATGAGCAGTTCTTC
>TRBV15|.|.|TRBJ2-5
CATSSTETQYF
TGTGCCACCAGCTCTACGGAGACCCAGTACTTC
>TRBV30|.|.|TRBJ2-5
CAWSGRGGWRETQYF
TGTGCCTGGAGTGGGAGGGGGGGATGGAGGGAGACCCAGTACTTC
>TRBV9|.|.|TRBJ2-2
CASSLSPTNTGELFF
TGTGCCAGCAGCCTAAGCCCCACGAACACCGGGGAGCTGTTTTTT
>TRBV6-5|.|.|TRBJ2-7
CASGGRGTYEQYF
TGTGCCAGCGGAGGACGGGGAACCTACGAGCAGTACTTC
>TRBV5-1|.|.|TRBJ2-7
CASSPGGPSRALSYEQYF
TGCGCCAGCAGCCCGGGTGGCCCTTCGCGGGCTCTTTCCTACGAGCAGTACTTC
>TRBV27|TRBD2|.|TRBJ2-3
CASSPGLAGGSDTQYF
TGTGCCAGCAGTCCGGGACTAGCGGGAGGCTCAGATACGCAGTATTTT
>TRBV18|.|.|TRBJ2-7
CASSFLDSAYEQYF
TGTGCCAGCTCTTTCCTGGACAGCGCCTACGAGCAGTACTTC
>TRBV5-1|.|.|TRBJ2-1
CASSPDSLNNEQFF
TGCGCCAGCAGCCCGGACAGCCTTAACAATGAGCAGTTCTTC
>TRBV6-4|.|.|TRBJ2-1
CASSPVFSYNEQFF
TGTGCCAGCAGTCCAGTCTTCTCCTACAATGAGCAGTTCTTC
>TRBV6-1|TRBD1|.|TRBJ1-2
CASSDRTGGFYGYTF
TGTGCCAGCAGTGATCGGACAGGGGGTTTCTATGGCTACACCTTC
>TRBV28|TRBD1|few|TRBJ1-2
CASTLFGPGQGLYGYTF
TGTGCCAGCACTTTATTTGGCCCGGGACAGGGCCTCTATGGCTACACCTTC
>TRBV19|.|.|TRBJ1-1
CASSLHHGRQFEAFF
TGTGCCAGTAGCCTACATCACGGGAGGCAATTCGAAGCTTTCTTT
>TRBV27|TRBD1|.|TRBJ1-1
CASSRDRGLRYTEAFF
TGTGCCAGCAGTCGCGACAGGGGGCTTCGGTACACTGAAGCTTTCTTT
>TRBV5-1|TRBD2|.|TRBJ2-6
CASSLAGIRGGGTNVLTF
TGCGCCAGCAGCTTGGCGGGTATTCGGGGGGGAGGGACCAACGTCCTGACTTTC
>TRBV19|.|.|TRBJ1-6
CASNGGRSYNSPLHF
TGTGCCAGTAATGGAGGCCGCTCCTATAATTCACCCCTCCACTTT
>TRBV19|TRBD2|.|TRBJ2-5
CASSSSGSRETQYF
TGTGCCAGTAGTTCTAGCGGGAGTAGAGAGACCCAGTACTTC
>TRBV7-7|.|.|TRBJ1-3
CASSLAGGAENTIYF
TGTGCTAGCAGCTTAGCAGGCGGGGCGGAAAACACCATATATTTT
>TRBV27|.|.|TRBJ1-6
CASSLSGGYNSPLHF
TGTGCCAGCAGTTTATCAGGGGGATATAATTCACCCCTCCACTTT
>TRBV10-3|.|.|TRBJ2-3
CAISSGDTQYF
TGTGCCATCAGTAGCGGAGATACGCAGTATTTT
>TRBV7-2|.|.|TRBJ2-4
CASSLAPGNRAKNIQYF
TGTGCCAGCAGCTTAGCGCCGGGAAATCGGGCCAAAAACATTCAGTACTTC
>TRBV19|TRBD1|.|TRBJ1-2
CASLSTGGTDELNYGYTF
TGTGCCAGTCTCTCCACAGGGGGCACCGACGAGCTGAACTATGGCTACACCTTC
>TRBV5-1|TRBD2|.|TRBJ2-1
CASSLELASSYNEQFF
TGCGCCAGCAGCTTGGAACTAGCGAGCTCCTACAATGAGCAGTTCTTC
>TRBV2|TRBD2|.|TRBJ2-3
CASRRAGGPTDTQYF
TGTGCCAGCAGGAGAGCGGGAGGGCCGACAGATACGCAGTATTTT
>TRBV16|.|.|TRBJ2-2
CASSQSLKGVGELFF
TGTGCCAGCAGCCAATCCCTAAAGGGAGTCGGGGAGCTGTTTTTT
>TRBV2|TRBD1|.|TRBJ2-2
CASSERQGAGELFF
TGTGCCAGCAGTGAAAGACAGGGGGCCGGGGAGCTGTTTTTT
>TRBV6-1|TRBD1|.|TRBJ1-6
CASRATGESPLHF
TGTGCCAGCAGAGCGACAGGGGAATCACCCCTCCACTTT
>TRBV20-1|TRBD1|.|TRBJ1-2
CSARQGDGYTF
TGCAGTGCTCGACAGGGGGATGGCTACACCTTC
>TRBV28|.|once|TRBJ1-2
CASAGDGGYTF
TGTGCCAGCGCAGGGGACGGTGGCTACACCTTC
>TRBV6-1|TRBD1|.|TRBJ1-2
CASSVAGGNGNYGYTF
TGTGCCAGCAGTGTGGCAGGGGGAAATGGTAACTATGGCTACACCTTC
>TRBV11-3|TRBD1|once|TRBJ2-3
CASSLTGGGGTQYF
TGTGCCAGCAGCCTGACAGGGGGCGGGGGTACGCAGTATTTT
>TRBV18|.|.|TRBJ1-4
CASSPPRQRTATNEKLFF
TGTGCCAGCTCACCACCCCGACAGCGTACGGCAACTAATGAAAAACTGTTTTTT
>TRBV6-5|.|.|TRBJ1-5
CASSKGVGNQPQHF
TGTGCCAGCAGCAAAGGGGTAGGGAATCAGCCCCAGCATTTT
>TRBV10-1|.|.|TRBJ2-2
CASSVVRSGELFF
TGCGCCAGCAGTGTTGTCCGTTCCGGGGAGCTGTTTTTT
>TRBV19|TRBD2|.|TRBJ2-2
CASRLAGVVTGELFF
TGTGCCAGCAGACTAGCGGGAGTTGTGACCGGGGAGCTGTTTTTT
>TRBV19|TRBD1|.|TRBJ2-3
CASSIRQGADTQYF
TGTGCCAGTAGTATCCGACAGGGGGCAGATACGCAGTATTTT
>TRBV5-1|TRBD2|once|TRBJ2-5
CASSAIPSGSKETQYF
TGCGCCAGCAGCGCAATCCCTAGCGGGAGTAAAGAGACCCAGTACTTC
>TRBV7-9|TRBD2|.|TRBJ2-1
CASSLTSGTGEQFF
TGTGCCAGCAGCTTAACTAGCGGGACTGGTGAGCAGTTCTTC
>TRBV7-9|TRBD1|.|TRBJ1-1
CASEASGQGWTEAFF
TGTGCCAGCGAAGCTTCCGGACAGGGATGGACTGAAGCTTTCTTT
>TRBV7-6|.|.|TRBJ1-3
CASSRMQGRGNTIYF
TGTGCCAGCAGCCGGATGCAGGGGCGCGGAAACACCATATATTTT
>TRBV28|.|.|TRBJ1-1
CASSLKVSALQGNTEAFF
TGTGCCAGCAGTTTAAAAGTTTCGGCCTTACAGGGAAACACTGAAGCTTTCTTT
>TRBV14|TRBD1|.|TRBJ1-1
CASSLIAGGLMNTEAFF
TGTGCCAGCAGCCTCATCGCAGGGGGGTTAATGAACACTGAAGCTTTCTTT
>TRBV27|TRBD2|.|TRBJ2-1
CASTLRSGTSGRNYNEQFF
TGTGCCAGCACCCTGAGGTCCGGGACTAGCGGGAGGAACTACAATGAGCAGTTCTTC